The TCR beta chain under discussion was sequenced for a study of cytomegalovirus exposure and HLA in healthy donors. Overall study: Some 200 million T cells yielded some 120 million unique TCR beta sequences in earlier analysis. The study's findings and limits: Associated with cytomegalovirus, according to the listing, were 150 to 200 TCR beta chains.

This CDR3 is built from 12 residues. Germline V gene lookup returns CDR1 ENHRY and CDR2 SYGVKD. The PCR used 60 Vbeta and 13 Jbeta primers. This table comes from immunoSEQ multiplex PCR, and its TCRdb copy is limited to in-frame clones, with some not included. This repertoire shows approximately 140,000 clones, 70% to 80% found once; its top ten account for 3.5% to 4.5%. Note on this clone: Its antigen remains unknown. A junction boundary mismatches the germline segment, possibly from a read error.

The TCR comes from a human donor in good health. The rearrangement joins TRBV10-3 to TRBJ1-6, with 8 nucleotides matching TRBD1. The sequenced sample was PBMCs. CDR3 residues: CAISESGTGSLF. The CDR3 coding sequence is TGTGCCATCAGTGAGTCGGGGACAGGCTCCCTATTT.